Listed here are 2 T cell receptor beta chains from one sample, sequenced in a study of shared T cell receptors in the human thymus. Profiled with immunoSEQ multiplex PCR; TCRdb holds only in-frame clones, not every one. The repertoire has 700,000 to 750,000 clones, over 75% of them found once; the top ten carry more than 0.008%. This sample also appeared in a second study, on human thymus T cells.

The sequenced sample consisted of thymocytes. These receptors were taken from a girl under two years old with a congenital heart defect.

This chain uses TRBV4-1 with TRBJ1-3, with D unresolved. The V end was cut by 0 bases, the J end by 4 bases, with 13 bases between. CDR3 size: 16 residues. The germline V gene encodes CDR1 MGHRA and CDR2 YSYEKL. For the CDR3, the DNA is TGCGCCAGCAGCCAAGATGAGTTGTCAGGAGGAAACACCATATATTTT. This codes for CASSQDELSGGNTIYF.

The V call is TRBV6-1, the J call TRBJ2-4, with 9 nucleotides matching TRBD2. Germline-derived CDR1 and CDR2 are MNHNS and SASEGT. The J segment lost 6 bases and the V segment lost 2 bases, leaving 14 bases of the junction unmatched. This CDR3 contains 18 residues. DNA for the CDR3: TGTGCCAGCAGTGAACCTATACTTAGCGGGGGCCCGGGAAACATTCAGTACTTC. This gives the protein CASSEPILSGGPGNIQYF.